Below are 7 T cell receptor beta chains sequenced from a single sample in a study of cytotoxic CD8 clonotypes in ibrutinib-treated CLL (dated by TCRdb to the early 2020s). The protocol used for the library was the immunoSEQ multiplex PCR assay. Imported from immuneACCESS, the table was reduced by TCRdb to in-frame sequences with V and J called. These copies leave out some clones; in studies compared against another copy, an unresolved V gene accounts for under half, and the cause of the remainder is not known. Within this sample are about 250,000 clones, with roughly 74% of them counted one time only. Together, the top ten hold 15% of the sample. Reading the label with the study, this specimen's time point is: around 25 months on ibrutinib. The material was PBMCs, obtained after 24 months of ibrutinib treatment. All receptors come from a human donor with chronic lymphocytic leukemia.

The gene calls are TRBV7-3 and TRBJ2-3; 7 bases are a match to TRBD1. This CDR3 has 15 residues. CDR1 is SGHTA and CDR2 is FQGTGA in the germline V gene. J gave up 0 bases and V 5 bases, and 5 bases lay outside the gene matches. CDR3 nucleotide sequence: TGTGCCAGCAGCCCCCGGGACAGCAGCACAGATACGCAGTATTTT. Its translation: CASSPRDSSTDTQYF.

This clone was recorded a few times. J is TRBJ2-7 and V is TRBV14; TRBD1 matches at 7 bases. Unmatched junction bases numbered 6, after V lost 8 bases and J lost 2 bases. CDR1 and CDR2 from the germline V gene are SGHDN and FVKESK. This CDR3 spans 13 amino acids. DNA for the CDR3: TGTGCCAGCTCCCGACAGGGAACCTACGAGCAGTACTTC. Amino acid sequence: CASSRQGTYEQYF. The whole variable domain, filled in from reference TRBV14 and TRBJ2-7, reads EAGVTQFPSHSVIEKGQTVTLRCDPISGHDNLYWYRRVMGKEIKFLLHFVKESKQDESGMPNNRFLAERTGGTYSTLKVQPAELEDSGVYFCASSRQGTYEQYFGPGTRLTVT.

This clone was observed a few times. The rearrangement joins TRBV6-6 to TRBJ1-5; 8 bases are a match to TRBD1. Losses at the gene ends were 8 bases for V and 0 bases for J; bases not matched to a gene: 6. Germline lookup yields CDR1 MNHNY and CDR2 SVGAGI (reference sequence). The CDR3 has 15 amino acids. The CDR3 sequence: CASRDRNLSNQPQHF. For the CDR3, the DNA is TGTGCCAGCCGGGACAGGAACCTTAGCAATCAGCCCCAGCATTTT.

The rearrangement joins TRBV5-5 to TRBJ1-1; the match to TRBD1 covers 8 bases. Germline assignment: CDR1 SGHKS and CDR2 YYEKEE (reference sequence). Trimming removed 0 bases from V and 4 bases from J; junction bases left unmatched: 8. This CDR3 is built from 16 residues. The CDR3 loop is CASSLESGRGLTEAFF. The CDR3 DNA sequence: TGTGCCAGCAGCTTGGAATCGGGCAGGGGGCTCACTGAAGCTTTCTTT.

This chain connects TRBV28 to TRBJ1-2, with 7 bases that match TRBD1. Germline trimming cut 6 bases from V and 8 bases from J; bases unmatched to any gene: 12. The germline V gene has CDR1 MDHEN and CDR2 SYDVKM. The CDR3 is 14 amino acids. CDR3 sequence (DNA): TGTGCCAGCAGGCCACAGGGGAAAAATACCGGCTACACCTTC. Translated: CASRPQGKNTGYTF.

This clone came up once. The rearrangement links TRBV27 to TRBJ2-3, with D possibly matching TRBD2 (6 bases). This CDR3 has 15 amino acids. Trimming removed 8 bases at V and 2 bases at J, with 17 bases between. Germline V CDR1 and CDR2: MNHEY, SMNVEV (reference sequence). CDR3 sequence: CASHRSGASTDTQYF. In DNA form, the CDR3 reads TGTGCCAGCCACAGGTCGGGAGCCTCCACAGATACGCAGTATTTT.

In this sample, this clone turned up a few times. The V and J genes are TRBV10-2 and TRBJ2-7, with D unclear. CDR1 and CDR2 (germline): WSHSY, SAAADI. The CDR3 has 13 residues. Deletions cut 1 base from V and 12 bases from J, with 16 bases between. CDR3 DNA: TGCGCCAGCAGTGAGTTTATAAGGTCAAGTTGGTACTTC. Its protein product is CASSEFIRSSWYF.